The sequence of this T cell receptor (beta chain) was determined in a study of cytomegalovirus exposure and HLA in healthy donors. Overall study context: Some 85 million unique TCRs, all from HLA-typed donors, were included in an early release of the data. Among approximately 390 genotyped donors, about 83% fell in the Caucasian-associated ancestry cluster. Study-level points and caveats: When analyzed later, the rates of TCR association showed variation by HLA locus, with DRB1 the most and HLA-C the fewest. A later analysis linked a missense variant in DCLRE1C to the trimming of TCR beta V and J genes.

With V trimmed by 0 bases and J by 7 bases, 0 bases remained unmatched. Germline CDR1 is SGDLS and CDR2 is YYNGEE. The CDR3 covers 13 residues. Primers included in the PCR were 60 Vbeta and 13 Jbeta primers. The data were produced by immunoSEQ multiplex PCR, yet TCRdb's version contains in-frame clones alone and is incomplete. The table has around 65,000 clones, approximately 72% seen once; the top ten hold almost 7.5%. This clone turned up a few times. Antigen unknown. This chain connects TRBV9 to TRBJ2-2; 7 positions agree with TRBD2. Sequenced material: PBMCs. The TCR originated in a woman younger than 45 in good health and CMV-seropositive. CDR3 region: CASSVAGGGELFF. The CDR3 bases are TGTGCCAGCAGCGTAGCGGGAGGCGGGGAGCTGTTTTTT.